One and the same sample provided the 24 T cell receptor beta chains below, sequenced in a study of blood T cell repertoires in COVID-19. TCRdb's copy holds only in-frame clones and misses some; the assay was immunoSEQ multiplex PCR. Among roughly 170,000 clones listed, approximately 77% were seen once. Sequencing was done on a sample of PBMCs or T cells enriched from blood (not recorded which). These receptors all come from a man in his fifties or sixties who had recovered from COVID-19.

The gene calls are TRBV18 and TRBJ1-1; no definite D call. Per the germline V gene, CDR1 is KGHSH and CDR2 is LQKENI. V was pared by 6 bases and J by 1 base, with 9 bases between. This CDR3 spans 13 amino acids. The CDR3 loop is CASSLKPNTEAFF. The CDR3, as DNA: TGTGCCAGCTCTCTAAAACCGAACACTGAAGCTTTCTTT.

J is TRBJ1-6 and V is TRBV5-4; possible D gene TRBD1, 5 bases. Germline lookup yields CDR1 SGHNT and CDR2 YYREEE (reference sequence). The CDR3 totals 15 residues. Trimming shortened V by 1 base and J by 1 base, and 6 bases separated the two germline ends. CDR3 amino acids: CASSLTGSYNSPLHF. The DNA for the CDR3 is TGTGCCAGCAGCTTGACAGGATCCTATAATTCACCCCTCCACTTT. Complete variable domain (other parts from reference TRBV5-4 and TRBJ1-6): ETGVTQSPTHLIKTRGQQVTLRCSSQSGHNTVSWYQQALGQGPQFIFQYYREEENGRGNFPPRFSGLQFPNYSSELNVNALELDDSALYLCASSLTGSYNSPLHFGNGTRLTVT.

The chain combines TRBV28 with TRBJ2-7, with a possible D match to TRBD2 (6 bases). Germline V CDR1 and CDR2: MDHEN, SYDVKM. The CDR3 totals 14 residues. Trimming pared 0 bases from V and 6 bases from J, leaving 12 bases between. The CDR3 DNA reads TGTGCCAGCAGTTTATGCAGGCGGGGCTGCGAGCAGTACTTC. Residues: CASSLCRRGCEQYF.

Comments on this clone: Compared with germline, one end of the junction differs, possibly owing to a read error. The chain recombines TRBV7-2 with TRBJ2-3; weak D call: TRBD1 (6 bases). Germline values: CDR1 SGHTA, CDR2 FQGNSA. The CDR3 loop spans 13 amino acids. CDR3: CASTLDRTDTQYF. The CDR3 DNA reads TGTGCCAGCACCTTAGACAGGACAGATACGCAGTATTTT.

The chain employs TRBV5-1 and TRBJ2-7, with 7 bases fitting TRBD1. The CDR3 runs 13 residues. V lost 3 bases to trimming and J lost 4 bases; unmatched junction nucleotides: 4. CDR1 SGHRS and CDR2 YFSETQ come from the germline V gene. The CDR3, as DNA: TGCGCCAGCAGCTCGACAGGGTTGTACGAGCAGTACTTC. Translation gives CASSSTGLYEQYF.

The CDR3 nucleotides read TGTGCCAGCACCTTGGGCTTTGATAATTCACCCCTCCACTTT. Translated: CASTLGFDNSPLHF. The rearrangement links TRBV6-5 to TRBJ1-6, with D uncertain. Per germline, CDR1 MNHEY and CDR2 SVGAGI. Trimming pared 7 bases from V and 5 bases from J, leaving 12 bases between. The CDR3 has 14 amino acids.

The CDR3, as DNA: TGTGCCAGCAGTTACTCGGACAGGGGCAATGAGCAGTTCTTC. This encodes CASSYSDRGNEQFF. This chain uses TRBV6-5 with TRBJ2-1; 9 nucleotides align to TRBD1. This CDR3 spans 14 amino acids. Germline V gene lookup returns CDR1 MNHEY and CDR2 SVGAGI. Germline trimming cut 0 bases from V and 6 bases from J; bases unmatched to any gene: 0.

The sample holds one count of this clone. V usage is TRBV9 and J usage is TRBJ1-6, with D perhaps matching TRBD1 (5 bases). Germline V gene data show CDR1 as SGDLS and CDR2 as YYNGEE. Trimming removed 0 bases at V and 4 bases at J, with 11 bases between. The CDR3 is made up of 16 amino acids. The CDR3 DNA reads TGTGCCAGCAGCGTAGCTGGGGGGACTTATAATTCACCCCTCCACTTT. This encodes CASSVAGGTYNSPLHF.

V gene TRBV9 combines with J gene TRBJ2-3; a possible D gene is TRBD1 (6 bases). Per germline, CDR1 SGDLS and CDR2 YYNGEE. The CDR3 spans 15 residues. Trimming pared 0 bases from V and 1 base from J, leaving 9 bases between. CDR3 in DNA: TGTGCCAGCAGCGTAGTGTCAGGGGGCACAGATACGCAGTATTTT. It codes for CASSVVSGGTDTQYF.

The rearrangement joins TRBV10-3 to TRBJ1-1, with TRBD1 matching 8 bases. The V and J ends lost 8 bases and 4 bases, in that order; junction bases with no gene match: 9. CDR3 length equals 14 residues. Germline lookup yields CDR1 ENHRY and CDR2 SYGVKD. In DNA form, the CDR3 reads TGTGCCATCGGGGATACAGGGGGAAGCACTGAAGCTTTCTTT. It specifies CAIGDTGGSTEAFF.

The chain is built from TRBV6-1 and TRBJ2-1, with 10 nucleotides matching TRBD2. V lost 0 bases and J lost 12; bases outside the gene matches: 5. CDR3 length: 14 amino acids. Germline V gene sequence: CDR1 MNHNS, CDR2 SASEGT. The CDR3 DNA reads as TGTGCCAGCAGTGAAGCGGTTACTAGCGGGACGCAGTTCTTC. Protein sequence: CASSEAVTSGTQFF.

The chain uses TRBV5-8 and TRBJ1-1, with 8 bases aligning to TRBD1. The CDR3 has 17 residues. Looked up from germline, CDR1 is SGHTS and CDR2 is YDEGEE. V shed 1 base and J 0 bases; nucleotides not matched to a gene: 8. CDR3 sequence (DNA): TGTGCCAGCAGCTTGCAGGGCAGGGGGCGAATGAACACTGAAGCTTTCTTT. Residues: CASSLQGRGRMNTEAFF.

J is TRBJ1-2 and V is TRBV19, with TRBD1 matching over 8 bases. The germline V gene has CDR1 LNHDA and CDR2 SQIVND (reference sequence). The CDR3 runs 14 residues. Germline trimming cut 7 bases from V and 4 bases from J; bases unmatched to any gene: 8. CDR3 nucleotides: TGTGCCAGTAACCCAGGGGGCGCTGTCTATGGCTACACCTTC. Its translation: CASNPGGAVYGYTF.

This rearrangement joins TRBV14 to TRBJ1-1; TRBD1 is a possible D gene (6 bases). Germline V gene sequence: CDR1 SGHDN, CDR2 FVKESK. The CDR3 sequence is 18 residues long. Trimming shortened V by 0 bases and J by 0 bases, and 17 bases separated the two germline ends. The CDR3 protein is CASSQDQKGGIMNTEAFF. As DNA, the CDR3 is TGTGCCAGCAGCCAAGATCAAAAGGGGGGGATCATGAACACTGAAGCTTTCTTT.

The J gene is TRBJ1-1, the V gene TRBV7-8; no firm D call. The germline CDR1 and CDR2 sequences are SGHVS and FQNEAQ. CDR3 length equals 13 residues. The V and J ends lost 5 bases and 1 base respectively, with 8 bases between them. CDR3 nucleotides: TGTGCCAGCAGCCTCCAATCGAACACTGAAGCTTTCTTT. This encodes CASSLQSNTEAFF.

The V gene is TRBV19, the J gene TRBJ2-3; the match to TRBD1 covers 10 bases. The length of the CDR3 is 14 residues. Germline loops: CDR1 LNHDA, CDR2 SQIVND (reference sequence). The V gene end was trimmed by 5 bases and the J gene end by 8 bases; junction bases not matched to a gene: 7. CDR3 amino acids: CASSQGGDRGTQYF. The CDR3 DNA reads TGTGCCAGTAGTCAGGGGGGGGACAGGGGTACGCAGTATTTT.

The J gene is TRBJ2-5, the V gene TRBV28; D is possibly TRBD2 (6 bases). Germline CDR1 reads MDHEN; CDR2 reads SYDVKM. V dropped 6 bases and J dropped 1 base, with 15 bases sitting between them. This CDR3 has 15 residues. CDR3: CASSAPGLPQETQYF. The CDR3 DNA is TGTGCCAGCAGCGCCCCTGGACTACCCCAAGAGACCCAGTACTTC.

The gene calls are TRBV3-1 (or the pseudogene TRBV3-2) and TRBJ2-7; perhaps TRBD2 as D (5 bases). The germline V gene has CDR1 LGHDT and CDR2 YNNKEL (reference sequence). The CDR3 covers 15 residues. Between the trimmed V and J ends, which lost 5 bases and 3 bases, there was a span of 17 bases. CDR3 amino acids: CASSSKVGVIYEQYF. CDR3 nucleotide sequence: TGTGCCAGCAGCTCTAAGGTGGGAGTCATCTACGAGCAGTACTTC.

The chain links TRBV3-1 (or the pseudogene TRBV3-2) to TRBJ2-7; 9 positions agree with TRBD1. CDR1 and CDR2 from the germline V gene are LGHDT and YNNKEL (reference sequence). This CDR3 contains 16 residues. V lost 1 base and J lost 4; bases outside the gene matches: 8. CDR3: CASSQGAGTGRYEQYF. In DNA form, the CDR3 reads TGTGCCAGCAGCCAAGGGGCGGGGACAGGGAGATACGAGCAGTACTTC.

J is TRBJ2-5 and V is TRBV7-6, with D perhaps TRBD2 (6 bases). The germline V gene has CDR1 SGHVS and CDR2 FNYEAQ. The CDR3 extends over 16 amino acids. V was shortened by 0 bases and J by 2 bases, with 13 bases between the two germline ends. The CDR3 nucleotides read TGTGCCAGCAGCTTAGCGGTGGGGGACTCACAAGAGACCCAGTACTTC. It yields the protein CASSLAVGDSQETQYF.

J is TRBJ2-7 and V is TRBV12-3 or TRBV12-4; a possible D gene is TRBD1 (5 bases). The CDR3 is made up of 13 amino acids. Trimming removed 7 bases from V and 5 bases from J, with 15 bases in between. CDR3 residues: CASNLVQGNEQYF. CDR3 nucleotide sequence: TGTGCCAGCAACCTAGTTCAGGGTAACGAGCAGTACTTC.

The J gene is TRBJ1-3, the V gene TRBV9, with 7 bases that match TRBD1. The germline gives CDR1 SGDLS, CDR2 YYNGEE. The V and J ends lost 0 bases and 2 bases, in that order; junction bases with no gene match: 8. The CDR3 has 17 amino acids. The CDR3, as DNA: TGTGCCAGCAGCGTAGCTACACAGGGGATAGCTGGAAACACCATATATTTT. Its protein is CASSVATQGIAGNTIYF.

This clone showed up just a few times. The CDR3 loop is CASSPPGLALDTQYF. CDR3 DNA sequence: TGTGCCAGCTCACCACCGGGACTAGCGCTAGATACGCAGTATTTT. The chain joins TRBV18 to TRBJ2-3; 10 nucleotides agree with TRBD2. The CDR3 is 15 amino acids. V shed 0 bases and J 5 bases; nucleotides not matched to a gene: 2. Germline CDR1 is KGHSH and CDR2 is LQKENI.

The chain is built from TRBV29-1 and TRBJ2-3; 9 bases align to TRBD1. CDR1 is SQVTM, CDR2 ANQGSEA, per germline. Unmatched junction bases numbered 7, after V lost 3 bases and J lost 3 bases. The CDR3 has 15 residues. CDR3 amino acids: CSVEGGQGITDTQYF. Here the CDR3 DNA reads TGCAGCGTTGAGGGGGGACAGGGCATTACAGATACGCAGTATTTT.